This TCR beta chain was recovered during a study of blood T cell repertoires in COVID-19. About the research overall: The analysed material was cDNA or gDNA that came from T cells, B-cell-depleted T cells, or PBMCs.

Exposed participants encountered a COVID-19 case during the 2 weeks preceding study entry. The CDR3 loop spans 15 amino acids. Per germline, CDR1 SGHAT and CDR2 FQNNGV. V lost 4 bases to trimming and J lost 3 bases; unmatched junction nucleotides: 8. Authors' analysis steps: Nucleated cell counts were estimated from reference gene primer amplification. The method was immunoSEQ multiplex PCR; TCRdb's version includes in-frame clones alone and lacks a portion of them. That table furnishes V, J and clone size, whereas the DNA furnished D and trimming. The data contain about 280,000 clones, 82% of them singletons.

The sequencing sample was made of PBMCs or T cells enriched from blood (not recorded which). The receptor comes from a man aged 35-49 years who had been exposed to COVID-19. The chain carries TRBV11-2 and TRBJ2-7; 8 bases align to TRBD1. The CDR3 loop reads CASSSSGQGNYEQYF. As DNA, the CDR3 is TGTGCCAGCAGCTCATCCGGACAGGGCAACTACGAGCAGTACTTC.